These 26 T cell receptor beta chains originate from one sample sequenced in a study of PD-1 blockade in classical Hodgkin lymphoma. This table comes from immunoSEQ multiplex PCR, and its TCRdb copy is limited to in-frame clones, with some not included. The data hold about 110,000 clones, with about 92% observed a single time. Described time point: cycle 4 day 1 (C4D1), after less than 7 weeks of nivolumab. Each patient's relapse followed autologous stem cell transplantation, and brentuximab vedotin exposure varied. The sample in question was peripheral blood mononuclear cells (PBMCs), obtained before the fourth cycle of nivolumab. These receptor sequences come from a human donor with classical Hodgkin lymphoma.

The rearrangement joins TRBV4-3 to TRBJ2-3; 11 bases line up with TRBD1. The CDR3 runs 19 residues. Germline V lookup: CDR1 LGHNA, CDR2 YSLEER. Losses at the gene ends were 2 bases for V and 4 bases for J; bases not matched to a gene: 14. CDR3: CASSQLTLTGTGGSDTQYF. CDR3 sequence (DNA): TGCGCCAGCAGCCAACTTACCTTAACCGGGACAGGGGGGTCAGATACGCAGTATTTT.

The CDR3 sequence is CATSRDPGGQGGNQPQHF. The CDR3 DNA reads TGTGCCACCAGCAGAGACCCTGGCGGGCAGGGAGGCAATCAGCCCCAGCATTTT. This chain joins TRBV15 and TRBJ1-5; tentative D call: TRBD1 (5 bases). The CDR3 sequence is 18 residues long. In germline, CDR1 is LNHNV, CDR2 YYDKDF (reference sequence). The ends were cut back, 0 bases at V and 2 bases at J, with 17 bases in the middle.

This chain connects TRBV6-6 to TRBJ2-1, with TRBD2 matching 11 bases. There are 16 residues in the CDR3. Germline trimming cut 7 bases from V and 5 bases from J; bases unmatched to any gene: 10. Germline CDR1 MNHNY, CDR2 SVGAGI (reference sequence). The DNA of the CDR3 is TGTGCCAGCATTACTAGCGGGAGCGTTTTGGACAATGAGCAGTTCTTC. It yields the protein CASITSGSVLDNEQFF.

The genes are TRBV7-6 and TRBJ2-7; 10 positions agree with TRBD2. CDR1 is SGHVS and CDR2 is FNYEAQ in the germline V gene. The ends lost 1 base at V and 0 bases at J; junction bases unmatched: 9. The CDR3 has 18 amino acids. CDR3 residues: CASSLDAAGGGSSYEQYF. For the CDR3, the DNA is TGTGCCAGCAGCTTAGATGCAGCGGGAGGGGGAAGCTCCTACGAGCAGTACTTC. The full variable domain, rest sourced from reference TRBV7-6 and TRBJ2-7, is GAGVSQSPRYKVTKRGQDVALRCDPISGHVSLYWYRQALGQGPEFLTYFNYEAQQDKSGLPNDRFSAERPEGSISTLTIQRTEQRDSAMYRCASSLDAAGGGSSYEQYFGPGTRLTVT.

V is TRBV10-1 and J is TRBJ2-7, with 8 bases that match TRBD2. Trimming at V came to 3 bases and at J to 0 bases, leaving 4 bases not matched to a gene. The CDR3 has 15 residues. Looked up from germline, CDR1 is WNHNN and CDR2 is SYGVQD (reference sequence). The CDR3 is CASSDIAGISYEQYF. The DNA of the CDR3 is TGCGCCAGCAGTGACATAGCGGGAATCTCCTACGAGCAGTACTTC.

This chain connects TRBV30 to TRBJ1-3; no clear D. This CDR3 has 14 residues. Germline V gene lookup returns CDR1 GTSNPN and CDR2 SVGIG (reference sequence). V was shortened by 2 bases and J by 0 bases, with 8 bases between the two germline ends. This chain's CDR3 is CAWSNSYSGNTIYF. Written as DNA, the CDR3 is TGTGCCTGGAGTAACAGTTACTCTGGAAACACCATATATTTT.

The chain uses TRBV6-5 and TRBJ2-3, with D perhaps matching TRBD1 or TRBD2 (5 bases each). V lost 11 bases to trimming and J lost 2 bases, with 11 bases between them. Germline values: CDR1 MNHEY, CDR2 SVGAGI. The CDR3 extends over 12 amino acids. The CDR3 DNA sequence: TGTGCCCCCGGGGCCCCCACAGATACGCAGTATTTT. It codes for CAPGAPTDTQYF.

The V gene is TRBV13, the J gene TRBJ2-7; D gene unclear. Per germline, CDR1 PRHDT and CDR2 FYEKMQ (reference sequence). Deletions cut 3 bases from V and 3 bases from J, with 6 bases between. This CDR3 contains 12 residues. As DNA, the CDR3 is TGTGCCAGCAGCTTGTATGGCTACGAGCAGTACTTC. Translated: CASSLYGYEQYF.

The rearrangement links TRBV4-1 to TRBJ1-1; D ambiguous. Looked up from germline, CDR1 is MGHRA and CDR2 is YSYEKL. This CDR3 is built from 14 residues. The germline V and J ends were trimmed by 5 bases and 6 bases, with 16 bases remaining between them. The CDR3 nucleotides read TGCGCCAGCAGCTCACACTTCGGGGTAGCTGAAGCTTTCTTT. Encoded protein: CASSSHFGVAEAFF.

The rearrangement uses TRBV19 and TRBJ1-2; D not resolved. Trimming left V 6 bases short and J 3 bases short, with 11 bases between. The CDR3 contains 13 residues. CDR1 LNHDA and CDR2 SQIVND come from the germline V gene (reference sequence). CDR3 in DNA: TGTGCCAGTAGCTCGTATGGGGACTATGGCTACACCTTC. Translated, it gives CASSSYGDYGYTF.

The chain has TRBV7-2 and TRBJ2-3; D possibly corresponds to TRBD1 (5 bases). Trimming stripped 4 bases from V and 2 bases from J, with 13 bases between. Germline CDR1 SGHTA, CDR2 FQGNSA. CDR3 size: 15 residues. CDR3 region: CASSSDKTDTDTQYF. The CDR3 coding sequence is TGTGCCAGCAGCTCAGACAAGACAGACACAGATACGCAGTATTTT.

Concerning this clone: The junction departs from the called germline gene at one end, perhaps through a read error. The chain couples TRBV28 to TRBJ2-3, with 7 bases matching TRBD2. CDR1 and CDR2 from the germline V gene are MDHEN and SYDVKM. The CDR3 has 12 amino acids. CDR3 DNA: TGTGCCAGCAGCCTAGCGGCACTTACGCTGTATTTT. This encodes CASSLAALTLYF.

J is TRBJ2-5 and V is TRBV25-1; no reliable D call. V was clipped by 2 bases and J by 2 bases, with 12 bases between them. Germline CDR1 reads MGHDK; CDR2 reads SYGVNS. The CDR3 has 15 amino acids. The CDR3 protein is CASSEGGAAQETQYF. The CDR3 nucleotides read TGTGCCAGCAGTGAAGGTGGAGCCGCACAAGAGACCCAGTACTTC.

The gene calls are TRBV28 and TRBJ2-6, with D hard to call. Germline CDR1 reads MDHEN; CDR2 reads SYDVKM. CDR3 length equals 13 residues. Trimming removed 10 bases at V and 0 bases at J, with 7 bases between. In DNA form, the CDR3 reads TGTGCCACCTGCCCCTCTGGGGCCAACGTCCTGACTTTC. Amino acid sequence: CATCPSGANVLTF.

The rearrangement joins TRBV11-2 to TRBJ2-1; 8 bases are a match to TRBD1. The CDR3 runs to 13 residues. CDR1 and CDR2 (germline): SGHAT, FQNNGV. Trimming took 5 bases from V and 6 from J; bases not matched to a gene: 3. The CDR3, as DNA: TGTGCCAGCAGCCGGACAGGGACCAATGAGCAGTTCTTC. It yields the protein CASSRTGTNEQFF.

V is TRBV7-9 and J is TRBJ2-7; TRBD1 agrees at 8 bases. Germline V lookup: CDR1 SEHNR, CDR2 FQNEAQ (reference sequence). J gave up 4 bases and V 7 bases, and 12 bases lay outside the gene matches. This CDR3 comprises 15 residues. This CDR3 is CASILRPRGQYEQYF. CDR3 DNA: TGTGCCAGCATACTTAGGCCCAGGGGGCAGTACGAGCAGTACTTC.

The chain links TRBV28 to TRBJ1-3; weak D call: TRBD1 (6 bases). Germline CDR1 is MDHEN and CDR2 is SYDVKM. V lost 11 bases to trimming and J lost 2 bases, with 16 bases between them. This CDR3 is built from 14 residues. The CDR3 spells CAGCRGGTGNTIYF. The CDR3 bases are TGTGCCGGCTGCCGCGGGGGCACTGGAAACACCATATATTTT.

This clone appeared a single time. The chain recombines TRBV15 with TRBJ1-5; D possibly corresponds to TRBD1 (5 bases). There are 16 residues in the CDR3. The V and J ends lost 0 bases and 2 bases respectively, with 11 bases between them. CDR1 and CDR2 (germline): LNHNV, YYDKDF (reference sequence). CDR3 nucleotide sequence: TGTGCCACCAGCAGAGATAGGGGACGAGGCAATCAGCCCCAGCATTTT. It is translated as CATSRDRGRGNQPQHF.

The J gene is TRBJ2-7, the V gene TRBV6-6; 7 bases map to TRBD1. The CDR3 has 15 amino acids. With 1 base clipped from V and 1 base from J, the junction kept 4 bases outside the gene matches. Per germline, CDR1 MNHNY and CDR2 SVGAGI (reference sequence). The CDR3 loop is CASSYLDRSSYEQYF. As DNA, the CDR3 is TGTGCCAGCAGTTACTTGGACAGGTCGTCCTACGAGCAGTACTTC.

The J gene is TRBJ2-1, the V gene TRBV19; D call uncertain. The CDR3 covers 13 residues. CDR1 and CDR2 (germline): LNHDA, SQIVND (reference sequence). Trimming stripped 3 bases from V and 4 bases from J, with 7 bases between. CDR3 in DNA: TGTGCCAGTAGTATTGGGGAATACAATGAGCAGTTCTTC. This sequence encodes CASSIGEYNEQFF.

The V gene is TRBV10-1, the J gene TRBJ2-2; TRBD2 matches at 9 bases. CDR3 length equals 16 residues. V trimming: 0 bases; J trimming: 6 bases; junction bases outside the gene matches: 5. Per the germline V gene, CDR1 is WNHNN and CDR2 is SYGVQD (reference sequence). CDR3 residues: CASSESGSGSAGELFF. In DNA form, the CDR3 reads TGCGCCAGCAGTGAGTCGGGTAGCGGGAGCGCCGGGGAGCTGTTTTTT.

The genes are TRBV11-2 and TRBJ1-3; 7 nucleotides align to TRBD1. This CDR3 has 14 amino acids. Germline CDR1 and CDR2: SGHAT and FQNNGV. V shed 7 bases, J shed 3 bases, and the junction held 6 bases outside the gene matches. CDR3 sequence: CASKLTGDGNTIYF. CDR3 coding DNA: TGTGCCAGCAAATTAACAGGGGATGGAAACACCATATATTTT.

This sequence joins TRBV29-1 and TRBJ2-5, with 12 bases identical to TRBD1. Losses at the gene ends were 3 bases for V and 4 bases for J; bases not matched to a gene: 21. The CDR3 loop spans 20 amino acids. CDR1 and CDR2 (germline): SQVTM, ANQGSEA. The CDR3 DNA follows: TGCAGCGTTGACCAAATTCCGTTTCCGGGGACAGGGGGCCTCGGAGAGACCCAGTACTTC. As protein: CSVDQIPFPGTGGLGETQYF.

V is TRBV4-1 and J is TRBJ2-1; possibly TRBD2 for D (6 bases). The germline V gene encodes CDR1 MGHRA and CDR2 YSYEKL. This CDR3 spans 17 amino acids. The germline V and J ends were trimmed by 1 base and 5 bases, with 18 bases remaining between them. CDR3 in amino acids: CASSQAPGRRGNNEQFF. In nucleotides, the CDR3 is TGCGCCAGCAGCCAAGCACCGGGACGACGCGGGAACAATGAGCAGTTCTTC.

The rearrangement links TRBV7-2 to TRBJ2-5, with TRBD2 identical over 12 bases. This CDR3 contains 16 residues. CDR1 and CDR2 (germline): SGHTA, FQGNSA. Trimming removed 0 bases from V and 3 bases from J; junction bases left unmatched: 2. CDR3 residues: CASSLALAGGKETQYF. The CDR3 bases are TGTGCCAGCAGCTTAGCCCTAGCGGGGGGGAAAGAGACCCAGTACTTC.

The CDR3 sequence: CASSLRPPLVPLSYEQYF. The CDR3 DNA sequence: TGTGCCAGCAGCTTACGCCCCCCTTTAGTTCCACTTTCCTACGAGCAGTACTTC. The chain has TRBV7-6 and TRBJ2-7; D unclear. The CDR3 covers 18 residues. The germline V gene encodes CDR1 SGHVS and CDR2 FNYEAQ. V lost 2 bases to trimming and J lost 1 base, with 21 bases between them. Drawing the rest from reference TRBV7-6 and TRBJ2-7, the complete variable domain is GAGVSQSPRYKVTKRGQDVALRCDPISGHVSLYWYRQALGQGPEFLTYFNYEAQQDKSGLPNDRFSAERPEGSISTLTIQRTEQRDSAMYRCASSLRPPLVPLSYEQYFGPGTRLTVT.